The T cell receptor (beta chain) described here comes from a study of blood T cell repertoires in COVID-19. The CDR3 extends over 14 amino acids. V lost 6 bases, J lost 1 base, and 12 bases lay in between. The germline V gene encodes CDR1 SNHLY and CDR2 FYNNEI. Sequencing was performed with immunoSEQ multiplex PCR; in TCRdb, only in-frame clones are kept and a portion is missing. The table includes 150,000 or so clones, approximately 90% detected once. In its sample, this clone was seen once. The gene calls are TRBV2 and TRBJ1-1; possible D gene TRBD1, 6 bases. Source material: peripheral blood. The sequence came from a man aged 60-69 years with active or convalescent COVID-19. The CDR3 coding sequence is TGTGCCAGCAGGTTCAGGGGCTCGAACACTGAAGCTTTCTTT. The encoded protein is CASRFRGSNTEAFF.